The 6 T cell receptor beta chains below come from one sample, sequenced in a study of T-cell reconstitution after alpha-beta-depleted transplantation in children. A library of TCRbeta sequences, prepared with unique molecular identifiers, was generated. Each CDR3 protein is one row after TCRdb ran MiXCR on the PCR reads. The sample has 350,000 to 500,000 distinct CDR3 sequences, approximately 42% seen once. The input for sequencing was PBMCs, taken before TCRalphabeta/CD19-depleted stem cell transplant. Receptors were obtained from a girl aged 2 to 10 with aplastic anemia, due to receive a stem cell transplant.

The rearrangement joins TRBV20-1 to TRBJ2-1; either TRBD1 or TRBD2 may supply D (6 bases each). CDR3 length equals 14 residues. V was pared by 6 bases and J by 3 bases, with 15 bases between. Per the germline V gene, CDR1 is DFQATT and CDR2 is SNEGSKA (reference sequence). Written as DNA, the CDR3 is TGCAGTGCAGGGGGGTTAGCGGACTACAATGAGCAGTTCTTC. It translates to CSAGGLADYNEQFF.

This chain joins TRBV7-8 and TRBJ2-4; D is ambiguous. Germline V gene lookup returns CDR1 SGHVS and CDR2 FQNEAQ. The CDR3 contains 15 residues. Trimming pared 5 bases from V and 0 bases from J, leaving 11 bases between. CDR3 sequence: CASSNNQLAKNIQYF. Here the CDR3 DNA reads TGTGCCAGCAGCAATAACCAACTAGCCAAAAACATTCAGTACTTC.

J is TRBJ2-7 and V is TRBV5-1; D is unclear. The V gene lost 6 bases and the J gene lost 4 bases, with 20 bases spanning the gap. CDR3 length equals 15 residues. CDR1 and CDR2 (germline): SGHRS, YFSETQ. The CDR3 DNA is TGCGCCAGCATTAGGCTGGCCCGCAATCCGTACGAGCAGTACTTC. Translated: CASIRLARNPYEQYF.

Of note for this clonotype: This may stem from a read error, because a much larger clone lies one nucleotide away. The chain carries TRBV25-1 and TRBJ1-2, with D hard to call. This CDR3 contains 14 residues. Germline assignment: CDR1 MGHDK and CDR2 SYGVNS. The CDR3 region has the DNA TGTGCCAGCTCTAAAGAGGGTAGGAACTATGGCTACCCCTTC. Translating gives CASSKEGRNYGYPF.

Only one count was recorded for this clonotype. This chain links TRBV11-2 with TRBJ2-5; 14 bases match TRBD2. Germline trimming cut 5 bases from V and 2 bases from J; bases unmatched to any gene: 4. CDR1 and CDR2 (germline): SGHAT, FQNNGV. The length of the CDR3 is 16 residues. In DNA form, the CDR3 reads TGTGCCAGCAGCCCCTGGACTAGCGGGGGGCAAGAGACCCAGTACTTC. Translated: CASSPWTSGGQETQYF.

V usage is TRBV11-3 and J usage is TRBJ2-1; a possible D gene is TRBD2 (5 bases). CDR3 size: 14 residues. Germline V CDR1 and CDR2: SGHNT, YENEEA. Trimming took 5 bases from V and 8 from J, leaving 16 bases between them. The CDR3 nucleotides are TGTGCCAGCAGCAACCGACAAGGGAGCGATGAGCAGTTCTTC. Translation gives CASSNRQGSDEQFF.